This T cell receptor (beta chain) was observed in a study of T cell responses to AZD1222 COVID-19 vaccine. Here immunoSEQ multiplex PCR was the method, and the copy in TCRdb shows in-frame clones only, minus some. The sample contains approximately 140,000 clones, about 93% of which appear only once. The receptor's source is an adult in good health. This material consisted of peripheral blood, taken on day 0 of AZD1222 vaccination.

The CDR3 here is CASSPWGVEKLFF. The CDR3 DNA reads as TGTGCCAGCAGTCCCTGGGGGGTCGAAAAACTGTTTTTT. The chain carries TRBV6-1 and TRBJ1-4; TRBD1 is a possible D gene (5 bases). Trimming shortened V by 5 bases and J by 8 bases, and 12 bases separated the two germline ends. From germline, CDR1 is MNHNS and CDR2 SASEGT. This CDR3 is built from 13 residues.